The clone carrying this T cell receptor (beta chain) is called medium-sized based on its frequency. Its matching antigen is unknown. Germline V gives CDR1 LNHDA, CDR2 SQIVND (reference sequence). The CDR3 extends over 16 amino acids. TRB was amplified from approximately 230 ng of peripheral blood genomic DNA per sample. This specimen comes from a study of T cell clusters in autoimmune cytopenias. Findings of the study overall: Primary autoimmune cytopenia patients appeared to lack physiological T cell clusters present in healthy donors.

Multiplex touch-down PCR amplified TRB using TRB-A and TRB-B pools in one tube. TCRdb reanalyzed the multiplex PCR reads and collapses them to one entry per CDR3 protein, without DNA. The table lists roughly 3,300 distinct CDR3 sequences, with approximately 35% in the top ten. The chain combines TRBV19 with TRBJ2-3; TCRdb's D call, TRBD1, is unchecked because there is no DNA. Sequenced: peripheral blood. The sequence came from a human donor with an autoimmune cytopenia, with autoimmune hepatitis or in good health (not recorded which). The CDR3 reads CASSPRGREGTDTQYF.